The present entry profiles one T cell receptor beta chain with its context. Its antigen is as yet unknown. TCRdb reanalysed the RT-PCR reads using MiXCR and keeps one entry per CDR3 protein. Of under 200,000 distinct CDR3 sequences listed, about 11% are singletons. This sample is drawn from a study of response to subunit inactivated influenza vaccine. Study findings and constraints: Each seasonal influenza vaccination recruits few new T cells, the authors suggested.

Germline loops: CDR1 SGHRS, CDR2 YFSETQ. The ends were cut back, 4 bases at V and 5 bases at J, with 12 bases in the middle. The CDR3 loop spans 13 amino acids. The source is a man aged 50 to 59 who received an inactivated influenza vaccine. The source material was non-naive T cells sorted from PBMCs, sampled 45 days after vaccination. V is TRBV5-1 and J is TRBJ2-5; no reliable D call. The DNA of the CDR3 is TGCGCCAGCAGCCCGGTGGGGAAGGAGACCCAGTACTTC. Its translation: CASSPVGKETQYF.